This T cell receptor (beta chain) was observed in a study of T cell responses to AZD1222 COVID-19 vaccine. A word on this clone: What it binds is not known.

Germline values: CDR1 SGHTA, CDR2 FQGNSA. The length of the CDR3 is 15 residues. V shed 1 base and J shed 3 bases, with 10 bases lying between them. The assay was immunoSEQ multiplex PCR, and TCRdb's table has in-frame clones only and misses some. The data hold more than 85,000 clones, with 91% observed a single time. Findings of the study overall: The sample set comprised mostly white British donors with more females, and clonal diversity was possibly underestimated.

The TCR comes from an adult in good health. V and J are TRBV7-2 and TRBJ1-3; D is perhaps TRBD1 (5 bases). This specimen consisted of peripheral blood, obtained on day 0 of AZD1222 vaccination. The CDR3 loop is CASSLVWQGGNTIYF. The CDR3 DNA reads as TGTGCCAGCAGCTTAGTGTGGCAGGGTGGAAACACCATATATTTT.